The clone carrying this TCR beta chain was seen more than once but under ten times. Its antigen is not identified. The CDR3 is 17 amino acids. V was cut by 2 bases and J by 0 bases, with 17 bases left in between. This record belongs to a study of T-cell reconstitution after alpha-beta-depleted transplantation in children. Study results and caveats: A year post-transplant, T-cell counts and diversity derived mostly from newly produced T cells. As was reported, about two months after transplant, alpha-beta T cells came from several hundred expanded graft clones. Recipient T cells and thymic progenitors that survived were the source of the high TCRbeta diversity seen at day 60 in some patients.

Preparing the TCRbeta library involved the use of unique molecular identifiers. TCRdb reprocessed the PCR reads via MiXCR and lists one record per CDR3 protein. The sample lists 84,000 or so distinct CDR3 sequences; around 15% were seen once. This TCR was recovered from a male patient under 10 years old who had a stem cell transplant for acute lymphoblastic leukemia, so the T cells may come from the graft donor. Sequenced material: PBMCs, mostly from graft donor cells, taken 180 days after TCRalphabeta/CD19-depleted stem cell transplant. The V and J genes are TRBV12-3 or TRBV12-4 and TRBJ2-7; D tentatively fits TRBD1 or TRBD2 (6 bases each). The DNA for the CDR3 is TGTGCCAGCAGTTTATCGATGGGGGGCCTGGGCTCCTACGAGCAGTACTTC. It codes for CASSLSMGGLGSYEQYF.